This TCR beta chain came from a study of blood T cell repertoires in COVID-19. Overall study context: The samples span acute and convalescent COVID-19 from the United States, Italy and Spain. Sources were T cells, B-cell-depleted T cells, or PBMCs; the material itself was cDNA or gDNA.

In germline, CDR1 is MNHEY, CDR2 SMNVEV (reference sequence). V shed 3 bases and J shed 2 bases, with 13 bases lying between them. The CDR3 totals 15 residues. In the original workflow: Researchers report that nucleated cell counts were estimated from reference gene primer amplification. Here immunoSEQ multiplex PCR was the method, and the copy in TCRdb shows in-frame clones only, minus some. The DNA gave D and trimming, while V, J and clone size come from that table. The table shows approximately 110,000 clones, with more than 65% occurring only once. Sequencing input: peripheral blood. The source of this sequence is a woman of 80 years or more with active or convalescent COVID-19. The rearrangement joins TRBV27 to TRBJ1-1; D perhaps matches TRBD1 (6 bases). In DNA form, the CDR3 reads TGTGCCAGCAGTTTCTCAGTCAGGGGAAACACTGAAGCTTTCTTT. Residues: CASSFSVRGNTEAFF.